This T cell receptor beta chain was identified during a study of cytomegalovirus exposure and HLA in healthy donors. The overall study: The same platform used for the 666 first-cohort repertoires was also used for the roughly 130 validation repertoires, as a later analysis reported. Study findings and constraints: The finding came from a later analysis; first-cohort TCR clusters tended to co-occur in the roughly 110 validation repertoires. Specificity of a few CMV-associated chains for CMV antigens was verified in vitro. Reportedly, diagnosis of cytomegalovirus status by the classifier showed high specificity and sensitivity.

Profiling relied on immunoSEQ multiplex PCR, and the TCRdb table lists in-frame clones only, not all of them. The table records 200,000 to 250,000 clones, roughly 83% of them present only once. Of note for this clone: Its antigen is unknown.

The clonotype comes from a woman aged 18-29 years in good health and CMV-seronegative. The sample comprised PBMCs.

CDR3 region: CASSLLQVNYGYTF. The CDR3 DNA reads TGTGCCAGCAGCTTACTACAGGTGAACTATGGCTACACCTTC. This chain connects TRBV7-9 to TRBJ1-2; D possibly corresponds to TRBD1 (5 bases). Germline V gene sequence: CDR1 SEHNR, CDR2 FQNEAQ (reference sequence). The V end was cut by 2 bases, the J end by 2 bases, with 9 bases between. CDR3 length equals 14 residues.